Here is one TCR beta chain with its context. This sample was taken from a study of CD8 T cells in Susac syndrome. It was with random hexamers that roughly 0.5 to 1 ug RNA was reverse transcribed. A multiplex approach, immunoSEQ multiplex PCR, amplified TCR beta CDR3 across 54 Vbeta and 13 Jbeta. TCRdb reanalysed the immunoSEQ multiplex PCR reads using MiXCR and keeps one entry per CDR3 protein. Of just under 150,000 distinct CDR3 sequences in the sample, 94% were seen once. TCR beta sequences were obtained from blood CD8+ and CD4+ T cells. The TEMRA cells underwent FACS enrichment, while the CD8+ and CD4+ T cells underwent negative isolation. The TCR originated in a human donor in good health. Sequenced sample: CD4+ T cells from PBMCs.

Written as DNA, the CDR3 is TGTGCCAGCAGCTCGGGACAGTACCAAGAGACCCAGTACTTC. Protein: CASSSGQYQETQYF. The chain combines TRBV7-9 with TRBJ2-5, with TRBD1 identical over 7 bases. Germline trimming cut 4 bases from V and 0 bases from J; bases unmatched to any gene: 2. Germline loops: CDR1 SEHNR, CDR2 FQNEAQ (reference sequence). CDR3 length: 14 residues.